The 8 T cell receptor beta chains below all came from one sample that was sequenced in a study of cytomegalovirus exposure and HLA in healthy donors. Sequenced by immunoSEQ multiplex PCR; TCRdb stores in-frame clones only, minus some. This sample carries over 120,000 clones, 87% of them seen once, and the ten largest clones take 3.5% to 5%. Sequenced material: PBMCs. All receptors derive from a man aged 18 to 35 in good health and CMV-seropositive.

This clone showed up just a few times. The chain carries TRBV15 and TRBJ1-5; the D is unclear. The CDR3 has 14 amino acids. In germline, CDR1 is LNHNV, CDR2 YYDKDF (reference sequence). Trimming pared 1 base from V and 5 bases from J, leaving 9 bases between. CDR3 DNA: TGTGCCACCAGCAGAGCATCGGGGTATCAGCCCCAGCATTTT. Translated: CATSRASGYQPQHF.

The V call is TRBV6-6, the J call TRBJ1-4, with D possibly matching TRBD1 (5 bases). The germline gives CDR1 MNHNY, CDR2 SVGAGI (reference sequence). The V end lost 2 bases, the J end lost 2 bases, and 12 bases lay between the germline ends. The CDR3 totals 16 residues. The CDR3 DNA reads TGTGCCAGCAGTTACGGCAGGGTATCGACTAATGAAAAACTGTTTTTT. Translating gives CASSYGRVSTNEKLFF.

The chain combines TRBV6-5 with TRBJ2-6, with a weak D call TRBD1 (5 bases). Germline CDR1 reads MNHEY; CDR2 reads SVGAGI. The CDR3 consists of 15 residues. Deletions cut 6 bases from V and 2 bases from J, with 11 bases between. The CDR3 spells CASSSTVAGANVLTF. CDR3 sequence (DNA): TGTGCCAGCAGCTCGACAGTAGCTGGGGCCAACGTCCTGACTTTC.

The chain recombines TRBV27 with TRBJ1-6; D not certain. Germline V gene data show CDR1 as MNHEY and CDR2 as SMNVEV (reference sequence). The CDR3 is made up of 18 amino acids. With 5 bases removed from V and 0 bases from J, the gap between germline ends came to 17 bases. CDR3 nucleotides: TGTGCCAGCAGTAACCGGCCCCCATCTAGCTCCTATAATTCACCCCTCCACTTT. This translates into CASSNRPPSSSYNSPLHF.

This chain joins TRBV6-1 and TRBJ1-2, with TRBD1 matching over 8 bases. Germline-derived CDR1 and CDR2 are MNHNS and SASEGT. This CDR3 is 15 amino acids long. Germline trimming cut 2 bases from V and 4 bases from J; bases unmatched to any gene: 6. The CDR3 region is CASSERTGLVYGYTF. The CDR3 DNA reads TGTGCCAGCAGTGAAAGGACAGGGTTGGTCTATGGCTACACCTTC.

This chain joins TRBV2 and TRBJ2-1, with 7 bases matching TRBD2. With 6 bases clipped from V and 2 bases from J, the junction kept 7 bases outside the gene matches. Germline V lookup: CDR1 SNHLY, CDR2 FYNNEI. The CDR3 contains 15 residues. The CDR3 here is CASRRGTAAYNEQFF. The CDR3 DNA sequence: TGTGCCAGCAGGCGGGGGACCGCCGCCTACAATGAGCAGTTCTTC.

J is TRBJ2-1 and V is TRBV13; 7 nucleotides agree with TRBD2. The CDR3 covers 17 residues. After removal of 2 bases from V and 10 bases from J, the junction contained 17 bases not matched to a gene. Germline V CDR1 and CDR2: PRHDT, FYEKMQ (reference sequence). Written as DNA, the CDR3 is TGTGCCAGCAGCTTAAAGAGGCCTAGCGGACCTCTGAGGGAGCAGTTCTTC. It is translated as CASSLKRPSGPLREQFF.

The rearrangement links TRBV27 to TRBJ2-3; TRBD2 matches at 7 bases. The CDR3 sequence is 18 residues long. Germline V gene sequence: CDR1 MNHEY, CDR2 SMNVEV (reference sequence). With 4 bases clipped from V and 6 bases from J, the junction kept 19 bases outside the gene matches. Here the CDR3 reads CASSSYRDRGVSRDTQYF. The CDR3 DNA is TGTGCCAGCAGTTCGTACCGGGACCGGGGGGTTTCACGGGATACGCAGTATTTT.